These T cell receptor beta chains were read from a single sample in a study of cytomegalovirus exposure and HLA in healthy donors. Generated by immunoSEQ multiplex PCR, the TCRdb table keeps only in-frame clones and is missing some. The data hold 150,000 to 200,000 clones, with roughly 80% observed a single time. Sample: PBMCs. These receptors were collected from a human donor in good health. Each CDR3 is given with its conserved first and last residue. The D gene is left open where the match is weak. A clone size is listed for some rows: how often the clone was seen (once, few, many), or a class if it is expanded.

TRBD1,TRBJ1-2,.,TRBV7-9,CASSMDRGGLLVGYTF,TGTGCCAGCAGCATGGACAGGGGGGGACTTTTGGTCGGCTACACCTTC
TRBD2,TRBJ2-7,.,TRBV5-1,CASSFLSGGSSYEQYF,TGCGCCAGCAGCTTCCTTAGCGGGGGAAGCTCCTACGAGCAGTACTTC
TRBD1,TRBJ2-5,.,TRBV5-6,CASSPYDRGQETQYF,TGTGCCAGCAGCCCCTACGACAGGGGCCAAGAGACCCAGTACTTC
TRBD1,TRBJ2-4,.,TRBV27,CASSLRGTGGYIQYF,TGTGCCAGCAGTTTAAGGGGGACAGGGGGGTACATTCAGTACTTC
TRBD1,TRBJ2-3,once,TRBV7-2,CASSLAVAGGRTDTQYF,TGTGCCAGCAGCTTAGCGGTGGCAGGGGGCAGGACAGATACGCAGTATTTT
.,TRBJ2-7,.,TRBV9,CASSVGGGPAYEQYF,TGTGCCAGCAGCGTAGGCGGGGGCCCCGCCTACGAGCAGTACTTC
.,TRBJ2-1,.,TRBV9,CASSSRTDDRGSSYNEQFF,TGTGCCAGCAGCTCCCGGACAGACGACCGCGGGAGCTCCTACAATGAGCAGTTCTTC
.,TRBJ2-5,.,TRBV15,CATSRAGTLRGETQYF,TGTGCCACCAGCAGAGCCGGGACACTAAGGGGAGAGACCCAGTACTTC
TRBD1,TRBJ1-1,.,TRBV2,CASSGQGEGTEAFF,TGTGCCAGCAGTGGACAGGGTGAGGGCACTGAAGCTTTCTTT
TRBD2,TRBJ2-1,few,TRBV25-1,CATIGTSGYNEQFF,TGTGCCACCATCGGGACTAGCGGCTACAATGAGCAGTTCTTC